The 23 T cell receptor beta chains below were found in one sample sequenced in a study of cytomegalovirus exposure and HLA in healthy donors (dated by TCRdb to the late 2010s). The receptor library was made with the immunoSEQ multiplex PCR assay. For the multiplex PCR, a mixture combining 60 forward primers for TCR Vbeta segments and 13 reverse primers for TCR Jbeta segments was used. Held by TCRdb, this immuneACCESS table contains in-frame sequences only and omits some clones. Under half of the omission traces to an unresolved V gene where checked; the cause of the rest is unknown. Within this sample are about 160,000 clones, with around 84% of them counted one time only. The ten largest clones capture approximately 2% of the sample. Sequenced material: PBMCs. The receptors originated from a man aged 18-30 years in good health and CMV-seropositive.

This clone has a handful of counts. J is TRBJ1-1 and V is TRBV6-5; D is perhaps TRBD1 (5 bases). CDR1 and CDR2 (germline): MNHEY, SVGAGI. The CDR3 runs 15 residues. Between the trimmed V and J ends, which lost 0 bases and 4 bases, there was a span of 12 bases. In DNA, the CDR3 is TGTGCCAGCAGTTACTCGTCACAGGACGGCACTGAAGCTTTCTTT. It encodes CASSYSSQDGTEAFF.

This chain connects TRBV4-3 to TRBJ2-7; tentative D call: TRBD1 (6 bases). The V end lost 1 base, the J end lost 4 bases, and 11 bases lay between the germline ends. Germline V CDR1 and CDR2: LGHNA, YSLEER. CDR3 size: 14 residues. CDR3 protein: CASSQAGRGYEQYF. The CDR3 nucleotides are TGCGCCAGCAGCCAAGCGGGCAGGGGTTACGAGCAGTACTTC.

The V call is TRBV10-3, the J call TRBJ1-3; 9 bases align to TRBD1. Germline trimming cut 4 bases from V and 3 bases from J; bases unmatched to any gene: 7. Germline CDR1 reads ENHRY; CDR2 reads SYGVKD. This CDR3 has 16 amino acids. This chain's CDR3 is CAISVTGGTSGNTIYF. The CDR3 nucleotides are TGTGCCATCAGTGTGACAGGGGGAACGAGTGGAAACACCATATATTTT.

The chain combines TRBV5-8 with TRBJ2-7; D uncertain. The length of the CDR3 is 14 residues. Per germline, CDR1 SGHTS and CDR2 YDEGEE. V lost 4 bases and J 1 base, leaving 12 bases between the germline ends. CDR3 in DNA: TGTGCCAGCAGCCCACCTGGTCTATCCTACGAGCAGTACTTC. Translating it yields CASSPPGLSYEQYF.

The J gene is TRBJ2-1, the V gene TRBV4-1; 12 bases agree with TRBD2. The J segment lost 9 bases and the V segment lost 4 bases, leaving 10 bases of the junction unmatched. This CDR3 has 16 residues. Germline-derived CDR1 and CDR2 are MGHRA and YSYEKL. CDR3 DNA sequence: TGCGCCAGCAGCCTTGCCCTAGCGGGGGGGCGCGGTGAGCAGTTCTTC. Translation gives CASSLALAGGRGEQFF.

The V call is TRBV7-2, the J call TRBJ1-2; D is unclear. This CDR3 spans 16 amino acids. Germline assignment: CDR1 SGHTA and CDR2 FQGNSA. Deletions cut 1 base from V and 2 bases from J, with 14 bases between. The CDR3 spells CASSLVGAEVNYGYTF. In DNA form, the CDR3 reads TGTGCCAGCAGCTTAGTAGGCGCGGAGGTGAACTATGGCTACACCTTC.

This chain uses TRBV6-7 with TRBJ2-2; 7 bases align to TRBD1. TRBV6-7 is an open reading frame whose function is uncertain. The trim removed 2 bases at V and 8 bases at J, leaving 20 bases unmatched. This CDR3 has 19 residues. The CDR3 nucleotides read TGTGCCAGCAGTTACCCGTCGAGATCCCACAGGGGCCCTGGGGGGGAGCTGTTTTTT. Translating gives CASSYPSRSHRGPGGELFF.

The CDR3 sequence is CASSSLDRVNQETQYF. The DNA for the CDR3 is TGTGCCAGCAGCTCCTTGGACAGGGTAAATCAAGAGACCCAGTACTTC. The chain joins TRBV5-6 to TRBJ2-5, with 8 bases matching TRBD1. Germline loops: CDR1 SGHDT, CDR2 YYEEEE. The CDR3 runs 16 residues. The V segment lost 3 bases and the J segment 2 bases; nucleotides outside the gene matches: 9.

The chain recombines TRBV6-5 with TRBJ2-7; TRBD1 matches 10 bases. The CDR3 covers 15 residues. The germline CDR1 and CDR2 sequences are MNHEY and SVGAGI. With V trimmed by 6 bases and J by 0 bases, 5 bases remained unmatched. The CDR3 DNA sequence: TGTGCCAGCAGACCGACAGGGGGCAGCTCCTACGAGCAGTACTTC. It is translated as CASRPTGGSSYEQYF.

The chain uses TRBV21-1 and TRBJ2-5; TRBD2 is taken as the D call from the table, unchecked against the DNA. TRBV21-1 is shown as a pseudogene. There are 12 residues in the CDR3. The CDR3 sequence is CASPAVKETQYF. The CDR3 DNA follows: TGTGCCAGCCCAGCGGTGAAAGAGACCCAGTACTTC.

The chain couples TRBV6-1 to TRBJ2-5; 8 bases fit TRBD1. The V gene end was trimmed by 5 bases and the J gene end by 5 bases; junction bases not matched to a gene: 10. Looked up from germline, CDR1 is MNHNS and CDR2 is SASEGT. This CDR3 comprises 15 residues. The CDR3 coding sequence is TGTGCCAGCAGTCGATCGCAGGGGGCTTGGGAGACCCAGTACTTC. Translated: CASSRSQGAWETQYF.

The chain couples TRBV5-1 to TRBJ2-1; a weak D match, TRBD1 (5 bases). Deletions cut 2 bases from V and 0 bases from J, with 15 bases between. Germline CDR1 and CDR2: SGHRS and YFSETQ. The CDR3 runs 17 residues. DNA of the CDR3: TGCGCCAGCAGCTTCTCCTCGACAGTCACCTCCTACAATGAGCAGTTCTTC. Translated: CASSFSSTVTSYNEQFF.

V gene TRBV2 combines with J gene TRBJ2-1, with TRBD2 matching 13 bases. The CDR3 spans 14 residues. Germline V gives CDR1 SNHLY, CDR2 FYNNEI. V was clipped by 4 bases and J by 9 bases; unmatched bases: 3. CDR3 residues: CASSGTSGGAEQFF. The CDR3 nucleotides are TGTGCCAGCAGTGGGACTAGCGGGGGTGCTGAGCAGTTCTTC.

Notes on this clone: The identical CDR3 is also encoded by other nucleotide sequences in the sample. The gene calls are TRBV4-3 and TRBJ2-1; perhaps TRBD2 as D (6 bases). Trimming removed 4 bases from V and 9 bases from J, with 16 bases in between. The CDR3 runs 14 residues. Germline V gene data show CDR1 as LGHNA and CDR2 as YSLEER. In nucleotides, the CDR3 is TGCGCCAGCAGCCGCGGCGGGGAGGTTACTGAGCAGTTCTTC. This gives the protein CASSRGGEVTEQFF.

The V and J genes are TRBV27 and TRBJ2-5; 12 nucleotides agree with TRBD1. CDR1 and CDR2 from the germline V gene are MNHEY and SMNVEV (reference sequence). CDR3 length: 15 amino acids. V shed 6 bases and J 5 bases; nucleotides not matched to a gene: 7. CDR3 coding DNA: TGTGCCAGCAGCCTCGGGACAGGGGGCGTCGAGACCCAGTACTTC. It is translated as CASSLGTGGVETQYF.

This rearrangement joins TRBV9 to TRBJ2-1, with D maybe TRBD2 (6 bases). Trimming removed 3 bases at V and 2 bases at J, with 9 bases between. CDR1 is SGDLS, CDR2 YYNGEE, per germline. This CDR3 has 14 amino acids. CDR3 region: CASSGDFPYNEQFF. DNA for the CDR3: TGTGCCAGCAGCGGGGACTTCCCCTACAATGAGCAGTTCTTC.

The CDR3 DNA is TGTGCCAGCAGCTTAGCTTCCGCGGGGAACACAGATACGCAGTATTTT. It specifies CASSLASAGNTDTQYF. The chain employs TRBV11-2 and TRBJ2-3; weak D call: TRBD2 (6 bases). With 1 base removed from V and 2 bases from J, the gap between germline ends came to 13 bases. Germline lookup yields CDR1 SGHAT and CDR2 FQNNGV. The CDR3 runs 16 residues. The full variable domain, completed using reference TRBV11-2 and TRBJ2-3, is EAGVAQSPRYKIIEKRQSVAFWCNPISGHATLYWYQQILGQGPKLLIQFQNNGVVDDSQLPKDRFSAERLKGVDSTLKIQPAKLEDSAVYLCASSLASAGNTDTQYFGPGTRLTVL.

CDR3 amino acids: CASSRDSNEKLFF. The CDR3 nucleotides read TGTGCCAGCTCACGTGACAGTAATGAAAAACTGTTTTTT. The chain recombines TRBV18 with TRBJ1-4; tentative D call: TRBD1 (5 bases). The length of the CDR3 is 13 residues. The V gene lost 4 bases and the J gene lost 4 bases, with 7 bases spanning the gap. CDR1 is KGHSH and CDR2 is LQKENI in the germline V gene.

The J gene is TRBJ1-5, the V gene TRBV6-1, with 7 nucleotides matching TRBD1. The V and J ends lost 1 base and 6 bases, in that order; junction bases with no gene match: 6. Germline CDR1 MNHNS, CDR2 SASEGT. The CDR3 is made up of 15 amino acids. As DNA, the CDR3 is TGTGCCAGCAGTGAAGGCAGGGGGAGGTTTCAGCCCCAGCATTTT. Translated, it gives CASSEGRGRFQPQHF.

The chain carries TRBV5-4 and TRBJ1-1, with D possibly TRBD1 on 5 matching bases. The CDR3 extends over 15 amino acids. The V and J ends lost 0 bases and 0 bases respectively, with 9 bases between them. CDR1 and CDR2 from the germline V gene are SGHNT and YYREEE (reference sequence). CDR3 nucleotides: TGTGCCAGCAGCTTGGGGAGACAGATGAACACTGAAGCTTTCTTT. It codes for CASSLGRQMNTEAFF.

The CDR3 DNA sequence: TGTGCCAGCAGTGAATTGGACAGTCGGCAGCCCCAGCATTTT. Translated: CASSELDSRQPQHF. J is TRBJ1-5 and V is TRBV6-1; D possibly corresponds to TRBD1 (6 bases). The germline gives CDR1 MNHNS, CDR2 SASEGT. The CDR3 extends over 14 amino acids. V lost 2 bases and J lost 7, with 12 bases in between.

In the case of this clone: The same CDR3 can be traced to other DNA sequences in this sample. The rearrangement uses TRBV7-9 and TRBJ2-7; 7 bases fit TRBD1. The trim removed 0 bases at V and 3 bases at J, leaving 5 bases unmatched. Germline CDR1 is SEHNR and CDR2 is FQNEAQ (reference sequence). The CDR3 extends over 15 amino acids. In DNA form, the CDR3 reads TGTGCCAGCAGCTTAGCCCCAGCAGGGGGCTACGAGCAGTACTTC. Residues: CASSLAPAGGYEQYF.

The chain uses TRBV15 and TRBJ2-2; 8 bases are shared with TRBD1. This CDR3 spans 15 amino acids. V was pared by 5 bases and J by 7 bases, with 9 bases of the junction left unmatched. Germline CDR1 LNHNV, CDR2 YYDKDF (reference sequence). CDR3 sequence reads: CATSRYLGTGGELFF. CDR3 bases: TGTGCCACCAGCCGCTATCTGGGGACAGGCGGGGAGCTGTTTTTT.